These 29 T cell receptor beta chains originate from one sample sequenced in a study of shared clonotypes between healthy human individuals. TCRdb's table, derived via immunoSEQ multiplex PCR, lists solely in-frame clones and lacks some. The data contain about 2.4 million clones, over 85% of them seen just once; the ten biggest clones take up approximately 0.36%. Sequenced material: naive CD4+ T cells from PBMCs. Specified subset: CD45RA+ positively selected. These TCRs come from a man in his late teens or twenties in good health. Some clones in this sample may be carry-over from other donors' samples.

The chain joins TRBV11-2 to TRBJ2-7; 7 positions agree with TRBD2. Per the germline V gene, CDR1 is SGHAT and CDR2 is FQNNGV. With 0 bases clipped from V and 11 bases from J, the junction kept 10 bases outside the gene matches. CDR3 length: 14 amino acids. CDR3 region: CASSLDPETSNKYF. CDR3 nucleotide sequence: TGTGCCAGCAGCTTAGATCCCGAGACTAGCAACAAGTACTTC.

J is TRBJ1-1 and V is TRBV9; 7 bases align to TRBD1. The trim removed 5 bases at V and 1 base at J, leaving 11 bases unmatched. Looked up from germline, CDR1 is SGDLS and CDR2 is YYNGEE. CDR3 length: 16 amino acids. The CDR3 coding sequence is TGTGCCAGCAGTCAATTAAGCCGGGACAGGAACACTGAAGCTTTCTTT. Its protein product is CASSQLSRDRNTEAFF.

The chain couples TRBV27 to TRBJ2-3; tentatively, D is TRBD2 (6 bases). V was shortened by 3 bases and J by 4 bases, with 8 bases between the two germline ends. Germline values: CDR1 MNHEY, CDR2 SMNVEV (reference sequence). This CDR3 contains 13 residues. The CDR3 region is CASSLRGADTQYF. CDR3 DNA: TGTGCCAGCAGTTTGCGGGGAGCAGATACGCAGTATTTT.

The DNA for the CDR3 is TGTGCCAGCAGCGGAGGAGGACTAGGAGGAGAGACCCAGTACTTC. Protein: CASSGGGLGGETQYF. The genes are TRBV5-6 and TRBJ2-5; 7 nucleotides align to TRBD2. The germline CDR1 and CDR2 sequences are SGHDT and YYEEEE. The junction had 10 bases not matched to a gene; V was cut back by 4 bases and J by 4 bases. The CDR3 length is 15 residues. The complete variable domain, with remaining parts taken from reference TRBV5-6 and TRBJ2-5, reads DAGVTQSPTHLIKTRGQQVTLRCSPKSGHDTVSWYQQALGQGPQFIFQYYEEEERQRGNFPDRFSGHQFPNYSSELNVNALLLGDSALYLCASSGGGLGGETQYFGPGTRLLVL.

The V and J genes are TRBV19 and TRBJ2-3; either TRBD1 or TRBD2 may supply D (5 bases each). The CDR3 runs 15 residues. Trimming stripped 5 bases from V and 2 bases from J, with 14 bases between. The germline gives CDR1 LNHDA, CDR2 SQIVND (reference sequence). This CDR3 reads CASSPRDGYTDTQYF. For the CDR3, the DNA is TGTGCCAGTAGTCCCCGGGACGGGTACACAGATACGCAGTATTTT.

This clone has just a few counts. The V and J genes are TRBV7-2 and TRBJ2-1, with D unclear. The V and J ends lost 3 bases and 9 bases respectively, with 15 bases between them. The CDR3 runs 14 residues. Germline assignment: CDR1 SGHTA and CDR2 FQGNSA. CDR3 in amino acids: CASSLPRLVGEQFF. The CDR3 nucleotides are TGTGCCAGCAGCTTGCCTAGATTGGTGGGTGAGCAGTTCTTC.

CDR3 bases: TGTGCCACTCGACAGGGGGCAGGAGACATTCAGTACTTC. Translating it yields CATRQGAGDIQYF. The V and J genes are TRBV10-3 and TRBJ2-4, with TRBD1 identical over 10 bases. The CDR3 length is 13 residues. The V and J ends lost 10 bases and 8 bases, in that order; junction bases with no gene match: 8. Germline lookup yields CDR1 ENHRY and CDR2 SYGVKD.

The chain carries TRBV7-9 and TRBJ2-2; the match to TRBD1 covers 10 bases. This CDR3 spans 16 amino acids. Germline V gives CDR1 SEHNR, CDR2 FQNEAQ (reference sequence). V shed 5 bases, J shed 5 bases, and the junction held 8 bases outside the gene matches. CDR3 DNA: TGTGCCAGCAGCCTTACCTCGGGACAGGGGACCGGGGAGCTGTTTTTT. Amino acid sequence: CASSLTSGQGTGELFF.

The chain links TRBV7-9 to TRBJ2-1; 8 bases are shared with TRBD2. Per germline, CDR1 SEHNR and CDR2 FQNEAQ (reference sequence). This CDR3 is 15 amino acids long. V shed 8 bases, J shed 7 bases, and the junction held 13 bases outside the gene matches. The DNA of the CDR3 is TGTGCCAGCGGGATGCTCGGCGGGAGGATGAATGAGCAGTTCTTC. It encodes CASGMLGGRMNEQFF.

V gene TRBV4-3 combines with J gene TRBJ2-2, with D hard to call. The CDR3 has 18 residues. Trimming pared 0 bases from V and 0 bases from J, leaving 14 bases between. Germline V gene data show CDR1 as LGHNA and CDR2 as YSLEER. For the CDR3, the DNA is TGCGCCAGCAGCCAAGATTGGGTGTTAGGAACGAACACCGGGGAGCTGTTTTTT. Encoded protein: CASSQDWVLGTNTGELFF.

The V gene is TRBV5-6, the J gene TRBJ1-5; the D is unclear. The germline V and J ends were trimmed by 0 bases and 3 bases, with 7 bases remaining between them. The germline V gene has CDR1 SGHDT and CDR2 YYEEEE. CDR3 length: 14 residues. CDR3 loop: CASSLGSFNQPQHF. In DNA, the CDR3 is TGTGCCAGCAGCTTGGGGAGTTTCAATCAGCCCCAGCATTTT. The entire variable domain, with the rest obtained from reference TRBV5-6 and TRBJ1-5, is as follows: DAGVTQSPTHLIKTRGQQVTLRCSPKSGHDTVSWYQQALGQGPQFIFQYYEEEERQRGNFPDRFSGHQFPNYSSELNVNALLLGDSALYLCASSLGSFNQPQHFGDGTRLSIL.

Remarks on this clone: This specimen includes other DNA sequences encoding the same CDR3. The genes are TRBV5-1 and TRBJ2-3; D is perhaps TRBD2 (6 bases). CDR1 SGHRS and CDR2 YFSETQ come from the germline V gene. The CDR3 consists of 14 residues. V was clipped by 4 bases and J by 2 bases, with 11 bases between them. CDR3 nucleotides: TGCGCCAGCAGCGGGGGACTCCACACAGATACGCAGTATTTT. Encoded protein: CASSGGLHTDTQYF.

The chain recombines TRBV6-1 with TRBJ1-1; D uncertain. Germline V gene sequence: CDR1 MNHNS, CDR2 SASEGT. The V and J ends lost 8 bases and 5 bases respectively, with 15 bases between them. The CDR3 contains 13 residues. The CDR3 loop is CASHRGVVTEAFF. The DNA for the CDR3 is TGTGCCAGCCACCGGGGAGTTGTGACTGAAGCTTTCTTT.

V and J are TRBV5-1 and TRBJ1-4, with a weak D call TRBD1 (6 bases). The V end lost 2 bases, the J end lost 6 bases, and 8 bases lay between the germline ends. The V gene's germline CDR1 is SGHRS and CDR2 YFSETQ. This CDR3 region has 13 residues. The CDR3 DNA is TGCGCCAGCAGCTTTCGGACAGATGAAAAACTGTTTTTT. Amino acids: CASSFRTDEKLFF.

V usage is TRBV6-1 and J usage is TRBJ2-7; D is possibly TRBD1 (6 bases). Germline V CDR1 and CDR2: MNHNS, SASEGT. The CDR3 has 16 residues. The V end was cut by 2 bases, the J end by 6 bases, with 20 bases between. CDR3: CASSESVGHNSREQYF. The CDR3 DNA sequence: TGTGCCAGCAGTGAATCGGTGGGACATAATTCCCGCGAGCAGTACTTC.

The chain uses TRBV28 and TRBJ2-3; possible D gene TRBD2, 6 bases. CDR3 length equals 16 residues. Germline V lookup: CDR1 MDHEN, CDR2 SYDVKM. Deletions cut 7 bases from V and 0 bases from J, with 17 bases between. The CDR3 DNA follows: TGTGCCAGCATTAATAGACTAGGGCTTAGCACAGATACGCAGTATTTT. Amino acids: CASINRLGLSTDTQYF.

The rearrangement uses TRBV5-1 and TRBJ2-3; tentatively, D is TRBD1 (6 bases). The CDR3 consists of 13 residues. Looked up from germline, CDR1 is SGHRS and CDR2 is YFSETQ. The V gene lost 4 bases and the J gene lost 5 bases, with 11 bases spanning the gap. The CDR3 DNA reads TGCGCCAGCAGCCCAGGGGTAGGAGATACGCAGTATTTT. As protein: CASSPGVGDTQYF.

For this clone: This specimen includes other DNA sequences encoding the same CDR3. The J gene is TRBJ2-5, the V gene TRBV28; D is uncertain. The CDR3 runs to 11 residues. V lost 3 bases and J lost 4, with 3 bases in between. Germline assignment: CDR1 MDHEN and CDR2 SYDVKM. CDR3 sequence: CASSFRETQYF. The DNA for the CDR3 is TGTGCCAGCAGTTTTAGAGAGACCCAGTACTTC.

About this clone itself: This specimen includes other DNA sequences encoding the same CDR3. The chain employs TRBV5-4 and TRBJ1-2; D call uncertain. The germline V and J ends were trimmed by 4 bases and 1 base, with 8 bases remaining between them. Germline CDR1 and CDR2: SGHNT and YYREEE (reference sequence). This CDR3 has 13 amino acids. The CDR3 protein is CASSPDNNYGYTF. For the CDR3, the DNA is TGTGCCAGCAGCCCCGACAATAACTATGGCTACACCTTC.

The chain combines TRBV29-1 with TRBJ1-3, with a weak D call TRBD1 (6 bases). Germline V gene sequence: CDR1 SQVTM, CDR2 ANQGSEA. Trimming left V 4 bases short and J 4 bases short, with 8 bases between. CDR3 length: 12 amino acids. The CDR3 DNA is TGCAGCGTTGCAGGGGTCGGAAACACCATATATTTT. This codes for CSVAGVGNTIYF.

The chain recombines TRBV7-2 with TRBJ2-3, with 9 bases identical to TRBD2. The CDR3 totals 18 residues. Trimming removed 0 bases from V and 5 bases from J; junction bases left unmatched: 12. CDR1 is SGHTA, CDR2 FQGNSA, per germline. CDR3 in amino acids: CASSLARASGTRGDTQYF. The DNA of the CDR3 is TGTGCCAGCAGCTTAGCCCGGGCTAGCGGGACCAGGGGAGATACGCAGTATTTT.

The CDR3 sequence is CASTPGRRTEAFF. CDR3 sequence (DNA): TGTGCCAGCACCCCAGGACGGCGTACTGAAGCTTTCTTT. The chain carries TRBV28 and TRBJ1-1; D is unclear. Germline CDR1 is MDHEN and CDR2 is SYDVKM. The V and J ends lost 7 bases and 5 bases respectively, with 14 bases between them. The CDR3 loop spans 13 amino acids.

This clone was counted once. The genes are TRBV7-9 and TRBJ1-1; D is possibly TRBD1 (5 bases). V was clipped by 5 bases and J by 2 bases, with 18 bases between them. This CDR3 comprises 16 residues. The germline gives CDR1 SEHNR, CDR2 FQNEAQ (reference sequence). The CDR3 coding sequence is TGTGCCAGCAGCCCAACCCACCCGGGACGAAACACTGAAGCTTTCTTT. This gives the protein CASSPTHPGRNTEAFF. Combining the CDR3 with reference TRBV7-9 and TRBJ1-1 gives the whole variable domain DTGVSQNPRHKITKRGQNVTFRCDPISEHNRLYWYRQTLGQGPEFLTYFQNEAQLEKSRLLSDRFSAERPKGSFSTLEIQRTEQGDSAMYLCASSPTHPGRNTEAFFGQGTRLTVV.

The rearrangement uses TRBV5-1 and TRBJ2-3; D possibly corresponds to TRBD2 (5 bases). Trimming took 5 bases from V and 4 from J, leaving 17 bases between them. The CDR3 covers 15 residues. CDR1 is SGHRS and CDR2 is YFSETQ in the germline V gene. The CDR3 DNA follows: TGCGCCAGCAGGCCCGGACTGGGAAATCCAGATACGCAGTATTTT. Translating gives CASRPGLGNPDTQYF.

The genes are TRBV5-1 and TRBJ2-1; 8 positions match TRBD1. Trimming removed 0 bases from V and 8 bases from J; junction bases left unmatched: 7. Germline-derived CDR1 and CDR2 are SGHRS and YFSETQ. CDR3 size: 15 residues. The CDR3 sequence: CASSLGQGRLDEQFF. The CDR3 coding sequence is TGCGCCAGCAGCTTGGGACAGGGGAGGTTGGATGAGCAGTTCTTC.

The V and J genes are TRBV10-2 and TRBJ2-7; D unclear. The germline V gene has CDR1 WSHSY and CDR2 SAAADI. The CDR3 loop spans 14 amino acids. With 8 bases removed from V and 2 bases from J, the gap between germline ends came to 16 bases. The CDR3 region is CASSRNPGAYEQYF. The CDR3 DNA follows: TGCGCCAGCTCTCGAAATCCTGGGGCCTACGAGCAGTACTTC.

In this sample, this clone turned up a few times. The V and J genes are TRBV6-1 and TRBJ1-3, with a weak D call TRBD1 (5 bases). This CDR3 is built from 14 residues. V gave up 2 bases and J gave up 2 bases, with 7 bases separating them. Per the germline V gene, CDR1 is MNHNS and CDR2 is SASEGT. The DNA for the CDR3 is TGTGCCAGCAGTGAACGGGGGGCTGGAAACACCATATATTTT. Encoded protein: CASSERGAGNTIYF.

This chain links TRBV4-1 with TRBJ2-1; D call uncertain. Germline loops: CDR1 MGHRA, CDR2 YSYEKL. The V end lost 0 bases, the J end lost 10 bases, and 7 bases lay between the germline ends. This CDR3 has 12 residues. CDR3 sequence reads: CASSQEFREQFF. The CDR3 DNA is TGCGCCAGCAGCCAAGAATTCCGGGAGCAGTTCTTC.

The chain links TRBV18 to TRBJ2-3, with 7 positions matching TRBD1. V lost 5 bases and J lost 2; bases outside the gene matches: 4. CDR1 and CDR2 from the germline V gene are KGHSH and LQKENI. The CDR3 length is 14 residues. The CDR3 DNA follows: TGTGCCAGCTCAGGTACAGGGGCCACAGATACGCAGTATTTT. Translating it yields CASSGTGATDTQYF.